The clone carrying this TCR beta chain was seen a few times. Assay used: immunoSEQ multiplex PCR; TCRdb lists only in-frame clones, some missing. The table includes 150,000 to 200,000 clones, around 87% detected once. This specimen belongs to a study of control samples from healthy donors and cancer patients. V was trimmed by 3 bases and J by 10 bases, leaving 14 bases between them. Germline V gene sequence: CDR1 SGHKS, CDR2 YYEKEE (reference sequence). The CDR3 loop spans 13 amino acids. The chain uses TRBV5-5 and TRBJ2-1; D is uncertain. The origin of this receptor is a woman aged 50 to 65 in good health. What was sequenced was blood. CDR3 residues: CASSSEPQWEQFF. The CDR3 nucleotides are TGTGCCAGCAGCTCCGAGCCCCAATGGGAGCAGTTCTTC.